The 6 T cell receptor beta chains reported below all come from one sample, sequenced in a study of CD8 T cells in Susac syndrome. RNA was extracted with the RNeasy kit, and a quantity of about 0.45 to 1 ug was reverse transcribed using random hexamers. One entry per CDR3 protein, called by TCRdb with MiXCR from the immunoSEQ multiplex PCR reads. The sample has 250,000 to 300,000 distinct CDR3 sequences, around 84% seen once. The sequenced material came from CD8+ T cells from PBMCs. The origin of the receptors is a human donor with multiple sclerosis.

The chain couples TRBV9 to TRBJ1-1; D is undetermined. Germline V gene lookup returns CDR1 SGDLS and CDR2 YYNGEE. The ends were cut back, 0 bases at V and 0 bases at J, with 12 bases in the middle. The CDR3 contains 16 residues. The CDR3 nucleotides read TGTGCCAGCAGCGTAGGGATGTACGAAATGAACACTGAAGCTTTCTTT. It specifies CASSVGMYEMNTEAFF.

In DNA form, the CDR3 reads TGCGCCAGCAGCCCGGGGGGAGGAAACGAGCAGTACTTC. It yields the protein CASSPGGGNEQYF. The chain uses TRBV5-1 and TRBJ2-7, with TRBD2 identical over 7 bases. The V segment lost 4 bases and the J segment 5 bases; nucleotides outside the gene matches: 6. This CDR3 is built from 13 residues. Germline CDR1 SGHRS, CDR2 YFSETQ.

CDR3 DNA: TGTGCCAGTAGTCCAGGGTTGGGAAGCAATCAGCCCCAGCATTTT. Encoded protein: CASSPGLGSNQPQHF. V and J are TRBV19 and TRBJ1-5; D possibly corresponds to TRBD1 (5 bases). Trimming shortened V by 5 bases and J by 1 base, and 12 bases separated the two germline ends. Germline CDR1 and CDR2: LNHDA and SQIVND (reference sequence). CDR3 length: 15 residues. Based on the CDR3 plus reference TRBV19 and TRBJ1-5, the full variable domain is DGGITQSPKYLFRKEGQNVTLSCEQNLNHDAMYWYRQDPGQGLRLIYYSQIVNDFQKGDIAEGYSVSREKKESFPLTVTSAQKNPTAFYLCASSPGLGSNQPQHFGDGTRLSIL.

V gene TRBV27 combines with J gene TRBJ2-7; no reliable D call. V dropped 6 bases and J dropped 7 bases, with 13 bases sitting between them. The CDR3 is 12 residues long. Germline V gene lookup returns CDR1 MNHEY and CDR2 SMNVEV (reference sequence). The chain's CDR3 is CASSHYDREQYF. The CDR3 region has the DNA TGTGCCAGCAGCCATTACGATCGTGAGCAGTACTTC.

The V call is TRBV9, the J call TRBJ2-1, with TRBD2 matching 8 bases. CDR3 size: 18 residues. J was trimmed by 7 bases and V by 2 bases; bases with no gene match: 17. The germline CDR1 and CDR2 sequences are SGDLS and YYNGEE. This chain's CDR3 is CASSVGSGSLGNVNEQFF. CDR3 coding DNA: TGTGCCAGCAGCGTGGGAAGCGGGAGTCTCGGCAATGTGAATGAGCAGTTCTTC.

The J gene is TRBJ2-1, the V gene TRBV6-1, with D uncertain. The V end lost 4 bases, the J end lost 8 bases, and 9 bases lay between the germline ends. Germline CDR1 MNHNS, CDR2 SASEGT. The length of the CDR3 is 12 residues. In DNA, the CDR3 is TGTGCCAGCAGTGCGTCTAGGGATGAGCAGTTCTTC. Its protein product is CASSASRDEQFF.